Reported below is one TCR beta chain. Its antigen is currently unknown. CDR1 is SGHTA, CDR2 FQGNSA, per germline. V was shortened by 1 base and J by 6 bases, with 15 bases between the two germline ends. The length of the CDR3 is 16 residues. This entry comes from a study of cytomegalovirus exposure and HLA in healthy donors. Study background: From about 180 million T cells, an earlier analysis saw 110 million or so unique TCR beta sequences. The study, taken as a whole, reports: CMV serostatus alone was available as immune exposure information.

The PCR contained 60 Vbeta and 13 Jbeta primers. As originally analysed: Later analysis identified 88 million or so unique TCR beta chains, roughly 11 million shared. TCRdb's table, derived via immunoSEQ multiplex PCR, lists solely in-frame clones and lacks some. V, J and clone size are those of that table, while D and trimming were read from the DNA. The sample shows about 90,000 clones, approximately 84% of them seen only once. Sequencing used PBMCs. The receptor's source is a man younger than 35 in good health and CMV-seronegative. V and J are TRBV7-2 and TRBJ2-2, with D possibly matching TRBD2 (6 bases). The CDR3 protein is CASSLGGGIFSGELFF. The CDR3 DNA sequence: TGTGCCAGCAGCTTAGGGGGAGGCATTTTCTCCGGGGAGCTGTTTTTT.